These 19 T cell receptor beta chains were all obtained from the same sample, sequenced in a study of T cells in Graves' hyperthyroidism and ophthalmopathy. RNA transcripts yielded amplified TCR beta CDR3 regions. HTBI primers were used for first-round RT-PCR of the TCR CDR3. TCRdb redid the calling of the multiplex PCR reads with MiXCR, one entry per CDR3 protein. This sample has around 690,000 distinct CDR3 sequences, with under 25% found just once. The material sequenced was blood. The receptor source for this set is a young man with Graves' ophthalmopathy.

This clonotype was observed a few times. The CDR3 DNA sequence: TGCGCCAGCAGCGCTGGGGCTAGCGGGTACAATGAGCAGTTCTTC. Its protein is CASSAGASGYNEQFF. V gene TRBV5-1 combines with J gene TRBJ2-1; 8 positions agree with TRBD2. Germline V CDR1 and CDR2: SGHRS, YFSETQ. Germline trimming cut 4 bases from V and 4 bases from J; bases unmatched to any gene: 7. The CDR3 has 15 amino acids.

This chain links TRBV28 with TRBJ1-4, with D possibly being TRBD1 (5 bases). Between the trimmed V and J ends, which lost 4 bases and 7 bases, there was a span of 10 bases. The germline CDR1 and CDR2 sequences are MDHEN and SYDVKM. The CDR3 covers 13 residues. CDR3 coding DNA: TGTGCCAGCAGTTCGCGGGGCAGTGAAAAACTGTTTTTT. Its protein is CASSSRGSEKLFF.

This clonotype was counted only a few times. This chain uses TRBV27 with TRBJ2-3; D not certain. The germline V and J ends were trimmed by 1 base and 5 bases, with 7 bases remaining between them. This CDR3 region has 13 residues. Germline V lookup: CDR1 MNHEY, CDR2 SMNVEV (reference sequence). The CDR3 reads CASSLFVGDTQYF. In DNA, the CDR3 is TGTGCCAGCAGTTTATTTGTGGGAGATACGCAGTATTTT.

This clonotype was found many times. The rearrangement uses TRBV5-1 and TRBJ2-7, with D maybe TRBD1 (6 bases). V gave up 0 bases and J gave up 0 bases, with 13 bases separating them. Germline V gives CDR1 SGHRS, CDR2 YFSETQ. This CDR3 comprises 16 residues. The CDR3 reads CASSLAAQGSSYEQYF. The CDR3 DNA reads as TGCGCCAGCAGCTTGGCCGCACAGGGTAGCTCCTACGAGCAGTACTTC.

This chain links TRBV4-1 with TRBJ1-1, with D possibly matching TRBD1 (5 bases). V lost 3 bases and J lost 4, with 12 bases in between. The CDR3 runs 14 residues. Germline V gene data show CDR1 as MGHRA and CDR2 as YSYEKL. CDR3 sequence (DNA): TGCGCCAGCAGCCAGACCCCGAGGGGCACTGAAGCTTTCTTT. Amino acid sequence: CASSQTPRGTEAFF.

The chain joins TRBV28 to TRBJ2-7; D gene unclear. The germline V and J ends were trimmed by 4 bases and 2 bases, with 15 bases remaining between them. The germline CDR1 and CDR2 sequences are MDHEN and SYDVKM. This CDR3 region has 15 residues. The CDR3 DNA is TGTGCCAGCAGTTCCCTAACAGACCCGGCCTACGAGCAGTACTTC. Protein: CASSSLTDPAYEQYF.

In its sample, this clonotype was seen many times. This rearrangement joins TRBV2 to TRBJ2-2; D is undetermined. The germline V and J ends were trimmed by 7 bases and 4 bases, with 13 bases remaining between them. CDR1 and CDR2 from the germline V gene are SNHLY and FYNNEI. The CDR3 length is 14 residues. The CDR3 here is CASTSRLGTGELFF. CDR3 nucleotide sequence: TGTGCCAGCACTTCAAGACTGGGCACCGGGGAGCTGTTTTTT. Complete variable domain (other parts from reference TRBV2 and TRBJ2-2): EPEVTQTPSHQVTQMGQEVILRCVPISNHLYFYWYRQILGQKVEFLVSFYNNEISEKSEIFDDQFSVERPDGSNFTLKIRSTKLEDSAMYFCASTSRLGTGELFFGEGSRLTVL.

This clonotype has a count of ten or more. The chain combines TRBV28 with TRBJ2-7; D might be TRBD1 (6 bases). The ends were cut back, 6 bases at V and 0 bases at J, with 12 bases in the middle. The germline V gene has CDR1 MDHEN and CDR2 SYDVKM. The CDR3 has 14 residues. The CDR3 DNA is TGTGCCAGCAGACCAGGACAGCGCTCCTACGAGCAGTACTTC. Its translation: CASRPGQRSYEQYF.

The rearrangement uses TRBV19 and TRBJ2-7; TRBD1 agrees at 9 bases. Trimming took 5 bases from V and 4 from J; bases not matched to a gene: 9. The CDR3 contains 15 residues. Germline-derived CDR1 and CDR2 are LNHDA and SQIVND (reference sequence). The CDR3 DNA is TGTGCCAGTAGTCCGGGGACAGGGTCTGTTTACGAGCAGTACTTC. Translated: CASSPGTGSVYEQYF.

The sample holds a few counts of this clonotype. V gene TRBV28 combines with J gene TRBJ1-3, with TRBD1 matching 7 bases. The CDR3 sequence is 15 residues long. Germline V gene lookup returns CDR1 MDHEN and CDR2 SYDVKM. V shed 4 bases and J 4 bases; nucleotides not matched to a gene: 7. The DNA for the CDR3 is TGTGCCAGCAGTTCGACGATGACAGGGGGAAACACCATATATTTT. Its protein is CASSSTMTGGNTIYF. Combining the CDR3 with reference TRBV28 and TRBJ1-3 gives the whole variable domain DVKVTQSSRYLVKRTGEKVFLECVQDMDHENMFWYRQDPGLGLRLIYFSYDVKMKEKGDIPEGYSVSREKKERFSLILESASTNQTSMYLCASSSTMTGGNTIYFGEGSWLTVV.

The sample holds many counts of this clonotype. The rearrangement links TRBV7-9 to TRBJ1-1; TRBD1 matches 11 bases. Per the germline V gene, CDR1 is SEHNR and CDR2 is FQNEAQ (reference sequence). V was pared by 5 bases and J by 1 base, with 0 bases of the junction left unmatched. This CDR3 contains 14 residues. The CDR3 region is CASSGTGGNTEAFF. CDR3 DNA sequence: TGTGCCAGCAGCGGGACAGGGGGGAACACTGAAGCTTTCTTT. Full variable domain (missing parts from reference TRBV7-9 and TRBJ1-1): DTGVSQNPRHKITKRGQNVTFRCDPISEHNRLYWYRQTLGQGPEFLTYFQNEAQLEKSRLLSDRFSAERPKGSFSTLEIQRTEQGDSAMYLCASSGTGGNTEAFFGQGTRLTVV.

V is TRBV29-1 and J is TRBJ2-1; D gene ambiguous. The V and J ends lost 1 base and 15 bases respectively, with 13 bases between them. CDR3 length: 11 residues. The germline gives CDR1 SQVTM, CDR2 ANQGSEA. The CDR3 protein is CSVEGRLSRFF. The DNA of the CDR3 is TGCAGCGTTGAAGGACGGCTCTCTCGGTTCTTC.

The CDR3 loop is CASSLAGQGVDEQYF. CDR3 nucleotide sequence: TGCGCCAGCAGCTTGGCGGGACAGGGGGTAGACGAGCAGTACTTC. The V and J genes are TRBV5-1 and TRBJ2-7; 11 nucleotides line up with TRBD1. Germline V CDR1 and CDR2: SGHRS, YFSETQ. The CDR3 contains 15 residues. Trimming cost V 0 bases and J 5 bases; bases outside gene matches: 4.

The V call is TRBV28, the J call TRBJ2-1; 13 bases match TRBD2. This CDR3 has 18 amino acids. CDR1 and CDR2 from the germline V gene are MDHEN and SYDVKM. With V trimmed by 2 bases and J by 4 bases, 8 bases remained unmatched. The CDR3 region is CASSLLSGTSGMYNEQFF. Here the CDR3 DNA reads TGTGCCAGCAGTTTACTTTCGGGGACTAGCGGGATGTACAATGAGCAGTTCTTC.

This clonotype was seen a handful of times. V usage is TRBV6-5 and J usage is TRBJ1-2, with D maybe TRBD1 (5 bases). Germline assignment: CDR1 MNHEY and CDR2 SVGAGI. CDR3 length equals 14 residues. V shed 0 bases and J shed 4 bases, with 9 bases lying between them. The CDR3 region is CASSYSRGGYGYTF. The CDR3 DNA reads TGTGCCAGCAGTTACTCTCGGGGGGGCTATGGCTACACCTTC.

This clonotype was seen only once. This rearrangement joins TRBV5-1 to TRBJ2-5; 12 bases are a match to TRBD2. J was trimmed by 4 bases and V by 0 bases; bases with no gene match: 10. This CDR3 has 18 residues. From germline, CDR1 is SGHRS and CDR2 YFSETQ. As DNA, the CDR3 is TGCGCCAGCAGCTTGGCCTCAGCTAGCGGGAGGGCCGCAGAGACCCAGTACTTC. Translating gives CASSLASASGRAAETQYF.

This clonotype turned up a few times. A much bigger clone sits one base away, suggesting this may be a read error. The chain couples TRBV5-1 to TRBJ2-7; D possibly uses TRBD1 or TRBD2 (5 bases each). The germline CDR1 and CDR2 sequences are SGHRS and YFSETQ. The CDR3 has 15 amino acids. CDR3: CAGSSRDPINHEQYF. CDR3 coding DNA: TGCGCCGGCAGCTCCCGGGACCCAATTAACCACGAGCAGTACTTC.

This chain joins TRBV28 and TRBJ2-5; tentatively, D is TRBD1 (5 bases). V was shortened by 4 bases and J by 3 bases, with 9 bases between the two germline ends. This CDR3 has 13 residues. Per germline, CDR1 MDHEN and CDR2 SYDVKM. CDR3 DNA: TGTGCCAGCAGTTCACCCAGGGAAGAGACCCAGTACTTC. Protein: CASSSPREETQYF. The full variable domain, rest sourced from reference TRBV28 and TRBJ2-5, is DVKVTQSSRYLVKRTGEKVFLECVQDMDHENMFWYRQDPGLGLRLIYFSYDVKMKEKGDIPEGYSVSREKKERFSLILESASTNQTSMYLCASSSPREETQYFGPGTRLLVL.

The chain uses TRBV28 and TRBJ1-1; TRBD1 matches at 7 bases. The CDR3 runs to 14 residues. V trimming: 6 bases; J trimming: 5 bases; junction bases outside the gene matches: 9. Looked up from germline, CDR1 is MDHEN and CDR2 is SYDVKM. DNA of the CDR3: TGTGCCAGCAGGCGCCACAGGGGTGTTACTGAAGCTTTCTTT. Protein product: CASRRHRGVTEAFF. The full variable domain, in which reference TRBV28 and TRBJ1-1 provide the parts outside the CDR3, is DVKVTQSSRYLVKRTGEKVFLECVQDMDHENMFWYRQDPGLGLRLIYFSYDVKMKEKGDIPEGYSVSREKKERFSLILESASTNQTSMYLCASRRHRGVTEAFFGQGTRLTVV.